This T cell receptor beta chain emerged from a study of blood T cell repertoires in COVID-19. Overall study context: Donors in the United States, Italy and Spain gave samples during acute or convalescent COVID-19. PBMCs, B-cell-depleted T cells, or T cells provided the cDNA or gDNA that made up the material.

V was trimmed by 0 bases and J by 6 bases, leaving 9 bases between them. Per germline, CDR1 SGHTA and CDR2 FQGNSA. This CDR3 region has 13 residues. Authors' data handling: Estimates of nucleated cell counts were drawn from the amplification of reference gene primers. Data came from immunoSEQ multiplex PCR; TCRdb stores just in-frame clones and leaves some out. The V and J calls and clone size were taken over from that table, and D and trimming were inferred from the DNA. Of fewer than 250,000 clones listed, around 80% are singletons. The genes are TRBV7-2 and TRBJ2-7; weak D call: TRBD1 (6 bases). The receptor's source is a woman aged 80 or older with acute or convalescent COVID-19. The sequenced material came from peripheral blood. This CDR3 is CASSLAGAVEQYF. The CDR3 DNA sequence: TGTGCCAGCAGCTTAGCGGGGGCCGTCGAGCAGTACTTC. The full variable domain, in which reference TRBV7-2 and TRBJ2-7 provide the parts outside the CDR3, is GAGVSQSPSNKVTEKGKDVELRCDPISGHTALYWYRQSLGQGLEFLIYFQGNSAPDKSGLPSDRFSAERTGGSVSTLTIQRTQQEDSAVYLCASSLAGAVEQYFGPGTRLTVT.